There are many counts of the clone carrying this T cell receptor (beta chain). These data are taken from a study of kidney transplant recipient with SARS-CoV-2 infection. Per the germline V gene, CDR1 is LGHDT and CDR2 is YNNKEL (reference sequence). V lost 0 bases to trimming and J lost 7 bases, with 13 bases between them. There are 15 residues in the CDR3. TCRdb used MiXCR to reprocess the reads, holding one entry per CDR3 protein. The repertoire holds about 250,000 distinct CDR3 sequences, with about 30% as singletons. This clonotype was obtained from a young adult male patient who had COVID-19 and was a kidney transplant recipient. Some T cells may be transferred from the graft donor. This chain links TRBV3-1 with TRBJ2-1; a weak D match, TRBD1 (6 bases). The starting material was a blood sample, obtained at baseline and on roughly day 110 from a kidney transplant recipient. The DNA for the CDR3 is TGTGCCAGCAGCCAAGACGGCAACAGGGTAAATGAGCAGTTCTTC. Translation: CASSQDGNRVNEQFF.